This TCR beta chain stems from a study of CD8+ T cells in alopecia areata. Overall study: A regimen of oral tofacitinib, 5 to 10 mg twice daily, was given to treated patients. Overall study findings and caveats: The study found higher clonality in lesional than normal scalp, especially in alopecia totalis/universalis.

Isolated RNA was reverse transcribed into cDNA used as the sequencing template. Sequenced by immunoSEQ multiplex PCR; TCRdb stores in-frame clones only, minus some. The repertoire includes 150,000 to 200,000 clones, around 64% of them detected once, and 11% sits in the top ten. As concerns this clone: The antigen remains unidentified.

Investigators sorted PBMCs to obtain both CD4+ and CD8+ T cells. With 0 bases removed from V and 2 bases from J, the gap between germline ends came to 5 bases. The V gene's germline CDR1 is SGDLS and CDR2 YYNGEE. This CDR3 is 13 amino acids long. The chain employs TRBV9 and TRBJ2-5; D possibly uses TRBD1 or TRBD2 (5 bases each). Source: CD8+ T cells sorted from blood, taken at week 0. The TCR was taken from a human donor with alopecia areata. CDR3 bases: TGTGCCAGCAGCGTAGGGGGGCAAGAGACCCAGTACTTC. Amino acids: CASSVGGQETQYF.